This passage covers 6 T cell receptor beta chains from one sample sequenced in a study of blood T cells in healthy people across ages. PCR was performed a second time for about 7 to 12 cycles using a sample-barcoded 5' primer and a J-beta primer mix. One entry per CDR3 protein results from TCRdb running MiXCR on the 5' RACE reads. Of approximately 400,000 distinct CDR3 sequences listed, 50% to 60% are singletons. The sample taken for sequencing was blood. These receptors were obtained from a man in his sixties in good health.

The CDR3 sequence: CSVAGVNQPQHF. The DNA of the CDR3 is TGCAGCGTCGCAGGGGTTAATCAGCCCCAGCATTTT. J is TRBJ1-5 and V is TRBV29-1; tentatively, D is TRBD1 (6 bases). The V gene lost 6 bases and the J gene lost 4 bases, with 10 bases spanning the gap. This CDR3 has 12 amino acids. Germline V CDR1 and CDR2: SQVTM, ANQGSEA.

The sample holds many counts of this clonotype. The CDR3 nucleotides read TGTGCCAGCAGCCCGAGCGGGACAGGCAGGACAGATACGCAGTATTTT. Amino acid sequence: CASSPSGTGRTDTQYF. This rearrangement joins TRBV6-2 or TRBV6-3 to TRBJ2-3, with D possibly matching TRBD1 (8 bases). The germline CDR1 and CDR2 sequences are MNHEY and SVGEGT. Trimming cost V 6 bases and J 3 bases, with 19 bases left between them. This CDR3 comprises 16 residues.

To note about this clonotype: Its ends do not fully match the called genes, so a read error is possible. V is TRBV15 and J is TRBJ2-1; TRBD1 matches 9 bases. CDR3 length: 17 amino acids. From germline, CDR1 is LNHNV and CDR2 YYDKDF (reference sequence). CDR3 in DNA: TGTGCCACCAGCCTTAAACAGGGGGCGAGCTCCTACAATAAGCAGTTCTTC. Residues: CATSLKQGASSYNKQFF.

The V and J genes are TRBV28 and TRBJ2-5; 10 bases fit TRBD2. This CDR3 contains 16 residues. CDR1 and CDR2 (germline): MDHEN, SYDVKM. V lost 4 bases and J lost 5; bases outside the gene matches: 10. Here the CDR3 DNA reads TGTGCCAGCAGTTCCATAGCGGGAGGCCCCCGGGAGACCCAGTACTTC. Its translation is CASSSIAGGPRETQYF.

CDR3 sequence (DNA): TGTGCCAGCAGCTTAGCAGGGTATGCTGAAGCTTTCTTT. Its translation is CASSLAGYAEAFF. The chain couples TRBV7-2 to TRBJ1-1; D uncertain. CDR1 and CDR2 (germline): SGHTA, FQGNSA. With 0 bases removed from V and 6 bases from J, the gap between germline ends came to 8 bases. This CDR3 has 13 residues.

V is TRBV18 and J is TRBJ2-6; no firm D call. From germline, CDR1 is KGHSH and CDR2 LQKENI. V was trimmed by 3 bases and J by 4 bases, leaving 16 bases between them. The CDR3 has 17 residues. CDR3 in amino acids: CASSPLRVTKGANVLTF. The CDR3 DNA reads TGTGCCAGCTCACCTCTCCGGGTCACGAAGGGGGCCAACGTCCTGACTTTC.